A single sample is the source of the 15 T cell receptor beta chains below, sequenced in a study of T-cell reconstitution after alpha-beta-depleted transplantation in children. As it was prepared, the TCRbeta library received unique molecular identifiers. A single record per CDR3 protein comes from TCRdb applying MiXCR to the PCR reads. Seen here are under 400,000 distinct CDR3 sequences, over 20% observed once, and the top ten hold 9.5% to 12%. Sequencing used PBMCs, mostly from graft donor cells, obtained 180 days after TCRalphabeta/CD19-depleted stem cell transplant. These receptors all come from a male patient younger than 18 who had a stem cell transplant for acute lymphoblastic leukemia, so the T cells may come from the graft donor.

V is TRBV25-1 and J is TRBJ2-4; 11 bases line up with TRBD2. V was pared by 8 bases and J by 9 bases, with 9 bases of the junction left unmatched. There are 14 residues in the CDR3. CDR1 and CDR2 (germline): MGHDK, SYGVNS. The CDR3 sequence is CASAIAGGPTIQYF. Here the CDR3 DNA reads TGTGCCAGCGCAATAGCGGGAGGGCCAACCATTCAGTACTTC.

In its sample, this clonotype is medium-sized. The chain has TRBV11-2 and TRBJ2-7; D is undetermined. The length of the CDR3 is 11 residues. CDR1 is SGHAT and CDR2 is FQNNGV in the germline V gene. Deletions cut 7 bases from V and 4 bases from J, with 8 bases between. DNA of the CDR3: TGTGCCAGCACAGGAGAGTACGAGCAGTACTTC. Amino acids: CASTGEYEQYF.

For this clonotype: The junction shows a germline mismatch at one end, possibly a read error. V gene TRBV5-1 combines with J gene TRBJ2-5, with D perhaps TRBD1 (5 bases). The CDR3 runs to 13 residues. Looked up from germline, CDR1 is SGHRS and CDR2 is YFSETQ. In nucleotides, the CDR3 is TGTGCCAGCAGTTTAAGCAGGGCAGAGACCCAGTACTTC. Protein sequence: CASSLSRAETQYF.

The chain uses TRBV11-2 and TRBJ2-5, with 9 nucleotides matching TRBD1. J gave up 4 bases and V 5 bases, and 8 bases lay outside the gene matches. The germline V gene has CDR1 SGHAT and CDR2 FQNNGV. The CDR3 is 15 amino acids. The CDR3 sequence is CASSPTGGFVETQYF. CDR3 nucleotide sequence: TGTGCCAGCAGCCCGACAGGGGGTTTTGTAGAGACCCAGTACTTC.

This clonotype was picked up many times. The chain carries TRBV5-1 and TRBJ2-7; D is unresolved. CDR3 length equals 11 residues. The V gene lost 5 bases and the J gene lost 3 bases, with 6 bases spanning the gap. Germline V gene sequence: CDR1 SGHRS, CDR2 YFSETQ. For the CDR3, the DNA is TGCGCCAGCAGGGACGGCTACGAGCAGTACTTC. Its translation is CASRDGYEQYF. Supplemented by reference TRBV5-1 and TRBJ2-7, the full variable domain reads KAGVTQTPRYLIKTRGQQVTLSCSPISGHRSVSWYQQTPGQGLQFLFEYFSETQRNKGNFPGRFSGRQFSNSRSEMNVSTLELGDSALYLCASRDGYEQYFGPGTRLTVT.

This clonotype was picked up a small number of times. J is TRBJ2-1 and V is TRBV24-1, with 8 nucleotides matching TRBD2. Trimming removed 4 bases from V and 7 bases from J; junction bases left unmatched: 5. Germline V gene data show CDR1 as KGHDR and CDR2 as SFDVKD. The CDR3 is made up of 14 amino acids. This CDR3 is CATSESGRRNEQFF. The CDR3 DNA reads as TGTGCCACCAGTGAGAGCGGGAGAAGGAATGAGCAGTTCTTC.

To note about this clonotype: An end of the junction does not agree with germline; a read error may underlie this. The V and J genes are TRBV29-1 and TRBJ1-5; 8 bases match TRBD1. The CDR3 is 13 residues long. Germline CDR1 is SQVTM and CDR2 is ANQGSEA. CDR3 region: CSVSQGVNHPQHF. The DNA of the CDR3 is TGCAGCGTTTCACAGGGGGTGAATCATCCCCAGCATTTT.

V and J are TRBV7-2 and TRBJ2-1, with D perhaps matching TRBD1 (5 bases). The V end lost 4 bases, the J end lost 2 bases, and 9 bases lay between the germline ends. Germline values: CDR1 SGHTA, CDR2 FQGNSA. The CDR3 contains 14 residues. DNA for the CDR3: TGTGCCAGCAGCTCCTGGACACCCTACAATGAGCAGTTCTTC. Its protein product is CASSSWTPYNEQFF.

The J gene is TRBJ2-5, the V gene TRBV20-1; 7 positions agree with TRBD1. Germline V gives CDR1 DFQATT, CDR2 SNEGSKA (reference sequence). V shed 4 bases, J shed 4 bases, and the junction held 9 bases outside the gene matches. The CDR3 extends over 14 amino acids. CDR3 nucleotide sequence: TGCAGTGCTACCCGGGACAGACTCCCAGAGACCCAGTACTTC. This encodes CSATRDRLPETQYF.

This sequence joins TRBV15 and TRBJ1-4, with 8 bases fitting TRBD1. V was clipped by 2 bases and J by 6 bases; unmatched bases: 5. The germline gives CDR1 LNHNV, CDR2 YYDKDF (reference sequence). This CDR3 comprises 15 residues. The DNA for the CDR3 is TGTGCCACCAGCAGAAGGACAGGGTGGGATGAAAAACTGTTTTTT. Amino acid sequence: CATSRRTGWDEKLFF.

This chain joins TRBV5-1 and TRBJ2-3; possible D gene TRBD2, 5 bases. V lost 6 bases, J lost 5 bases, and 22 bases lay in between. Germline CDR1 and CDR2: SGHRS and YFSETQ. The CDR3 is 16 residues long. In DNA form, the CDR3 reads TGCGCCAGCAAAAGGGCCATAAGCGGTCGGGGAGATACGCAGTATTTT. Protein product: CASKRAISGRGDTQYF.

This clonotype has a single count. This sequence joins TRBV7-3 and TRBJ2-1, with 14 positions matching TRBD2. CDR3 length: 16 residues. The V and J ends lost 1 base and 9 bases, in that order; junction bases with no gene match: 5. Germline V gives CDR1 SGHTA, CDR2 FQGTGA. CDR3 coding DNA: TGTGCCAGCAGCTTAAAGGGGACTAGCGGGAGTGCTGAGCAGTTCTTC. Amino acid sequence: CASSLKGTSGSAEQFF.

Turning to this clonotype: A read error may account for a junction end that differs from germline. The rearrangement links TRBV20-1 to TRBJ1-2, with 8 bases matching TRBD1. CDR3 length equals 11 residues. The V gene's germline CDR1 is DFQATT and CDR2 SNEGSKA (reference sequence). CDR3 in amino acids: CTGGDNYGYTF. CDR3 nucleotide sequence: TGTACAGGGGGTGATAACTATGGCTACACCTTC.

This clonotype has a handful of counts. This chain connects TRBV6-1 to TRBJ2-3; TRBD1 or TRBD2 may be the D gene (5 bases each). Germline V CDR1 and CDR2: MNHNS, SASEGT. The germline V and J ends were trimmed by 8 bases and 6 bases, with 21 bases remaining between them. The CDR3 spans 15 residues. The CDR3 loop reads CASGTTKLLKDTQYF. Written as DNA, the CDR3 is TGTGCCAGCGGGACCACCAAGCTCCTAAAGGATACGCAGTATTTT.

To note about this clonotype: One end of the junction varies from germline; a read error may be responsible. This rearrangement joins TRBV11-2 to TRBJ2-1; perhaps TRBD2 as D (5 bases). The CDR3 is 14 residues long. Per germline, CDR1 SGHAT and CDR2 FQNNGV. The CDR3 DNA reads TGTGCCAGCATCGAGACCGGGGTTGGTAATGAGCCGTTCTTC. Its protein is CASIETGVGNEPFF.